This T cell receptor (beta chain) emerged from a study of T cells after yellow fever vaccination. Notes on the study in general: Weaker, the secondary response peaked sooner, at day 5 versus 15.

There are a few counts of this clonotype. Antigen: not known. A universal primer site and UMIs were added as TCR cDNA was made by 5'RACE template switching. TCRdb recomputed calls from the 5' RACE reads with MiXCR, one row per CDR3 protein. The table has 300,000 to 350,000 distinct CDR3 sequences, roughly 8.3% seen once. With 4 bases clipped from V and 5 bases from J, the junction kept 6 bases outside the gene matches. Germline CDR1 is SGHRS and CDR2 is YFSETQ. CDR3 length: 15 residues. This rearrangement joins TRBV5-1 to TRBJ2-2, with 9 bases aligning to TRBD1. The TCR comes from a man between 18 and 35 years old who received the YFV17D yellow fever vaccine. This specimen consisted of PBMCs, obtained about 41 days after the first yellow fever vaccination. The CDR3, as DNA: TGCGCCAGCAGCACCCGACAGGGGGGAACCGGGGAGCTGTTTTTT. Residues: CASSTRQGGTGELFF.